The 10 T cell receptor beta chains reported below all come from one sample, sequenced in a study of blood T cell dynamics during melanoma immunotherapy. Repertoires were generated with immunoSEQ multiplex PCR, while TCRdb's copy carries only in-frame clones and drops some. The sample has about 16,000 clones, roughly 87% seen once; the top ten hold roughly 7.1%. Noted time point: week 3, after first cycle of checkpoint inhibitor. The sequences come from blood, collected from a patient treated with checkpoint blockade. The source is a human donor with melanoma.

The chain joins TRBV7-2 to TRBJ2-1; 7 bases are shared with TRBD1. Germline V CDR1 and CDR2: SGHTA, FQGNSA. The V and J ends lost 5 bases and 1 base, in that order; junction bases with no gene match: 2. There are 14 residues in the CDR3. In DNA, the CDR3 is TGTGCCAGCAGCCCGGGACAGTCCTACAATGAGCAGTTCTTC. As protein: CASSPGQSYNEQFF.

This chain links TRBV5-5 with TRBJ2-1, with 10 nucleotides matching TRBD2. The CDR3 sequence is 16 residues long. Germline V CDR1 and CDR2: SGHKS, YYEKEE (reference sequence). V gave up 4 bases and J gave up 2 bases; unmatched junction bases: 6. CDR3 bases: TGTGCCAGCAGCCTTGCCCTAGCGGGAGCCTACAATGAGCAGTTCTTC. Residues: CASSLALAGAYNEQFF.

CDR3 sequence: CASSLVGIAYEQYF. CDR3 in DNA: TGCGCCAGCAGCTTGGTTGGAATCGCCTACGAGCAGTACTTC. The rearrangement uses TRBV5-1 and TRBJ2-7; D is ambiguous. There are 14 residues in the CDR3. The germline gives CDR1 SGHRS, CDR2 YFSETQ. V gave up 0 bases and J gave up 2 bases, with 9 bases separating them.

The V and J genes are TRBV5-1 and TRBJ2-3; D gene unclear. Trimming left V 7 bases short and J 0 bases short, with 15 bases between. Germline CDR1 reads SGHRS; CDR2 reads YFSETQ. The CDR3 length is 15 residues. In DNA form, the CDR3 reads TGCGCCAGCGGTAACTCCCCCGACAGCACAGATACGCAGTATTTT. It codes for CASGNSPDSTDTQYF.

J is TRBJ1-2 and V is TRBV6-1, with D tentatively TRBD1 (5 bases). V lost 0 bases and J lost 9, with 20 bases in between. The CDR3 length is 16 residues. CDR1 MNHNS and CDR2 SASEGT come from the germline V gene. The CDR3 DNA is TGTGCCAGCAGTGAAGCTGGTGGTGACAGCCTACTGAGCTACACCTTC. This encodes CASSEAGGDSLLSYTF.

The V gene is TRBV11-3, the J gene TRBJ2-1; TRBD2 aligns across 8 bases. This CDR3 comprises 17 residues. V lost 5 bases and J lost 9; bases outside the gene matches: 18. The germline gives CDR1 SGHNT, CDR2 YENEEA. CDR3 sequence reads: CASSPRVGASGFSEQFF. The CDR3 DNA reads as TGTGCCAGCAGCCCGAGGGTCGGGGCTAGCGGGTTCAGTGAGCAGTTCTTC.

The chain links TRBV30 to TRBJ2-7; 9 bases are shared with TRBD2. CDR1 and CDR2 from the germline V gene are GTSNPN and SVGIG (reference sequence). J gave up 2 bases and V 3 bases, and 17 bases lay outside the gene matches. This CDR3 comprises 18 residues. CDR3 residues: CAWRRGAAGTSKTYEQYF. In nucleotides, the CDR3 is TGTGCCTGGAGGCGGGGAGCAGCTGGGACTAGCAAAACCTACGAGCAGTACTTC.

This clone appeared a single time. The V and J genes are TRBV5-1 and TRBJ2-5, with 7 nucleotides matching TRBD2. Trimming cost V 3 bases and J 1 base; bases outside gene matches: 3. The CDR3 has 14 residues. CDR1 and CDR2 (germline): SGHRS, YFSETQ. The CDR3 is CASSWGGTQETQYF. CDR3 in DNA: TGCGCCAGCAGCTGGGGGGGAACCCAAGAGACCCAGTACTTC.

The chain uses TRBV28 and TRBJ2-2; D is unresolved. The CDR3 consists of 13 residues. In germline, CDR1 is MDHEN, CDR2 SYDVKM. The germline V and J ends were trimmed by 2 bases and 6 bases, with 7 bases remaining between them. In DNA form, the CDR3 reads TGTGCCAGCAGTTTAGTTAATCCCGGGGAGCTGTTTTTT. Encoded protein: CASSLVNPGELFF.

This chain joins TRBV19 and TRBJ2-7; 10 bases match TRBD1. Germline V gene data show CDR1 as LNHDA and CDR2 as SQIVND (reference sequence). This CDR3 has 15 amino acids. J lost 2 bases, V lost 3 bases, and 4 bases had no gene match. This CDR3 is CASSIPDRGTYEQYF. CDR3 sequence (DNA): TGTGCCAGTAGTATCCCGGACAGGGGGACCTACGAGCAGTACTTC.